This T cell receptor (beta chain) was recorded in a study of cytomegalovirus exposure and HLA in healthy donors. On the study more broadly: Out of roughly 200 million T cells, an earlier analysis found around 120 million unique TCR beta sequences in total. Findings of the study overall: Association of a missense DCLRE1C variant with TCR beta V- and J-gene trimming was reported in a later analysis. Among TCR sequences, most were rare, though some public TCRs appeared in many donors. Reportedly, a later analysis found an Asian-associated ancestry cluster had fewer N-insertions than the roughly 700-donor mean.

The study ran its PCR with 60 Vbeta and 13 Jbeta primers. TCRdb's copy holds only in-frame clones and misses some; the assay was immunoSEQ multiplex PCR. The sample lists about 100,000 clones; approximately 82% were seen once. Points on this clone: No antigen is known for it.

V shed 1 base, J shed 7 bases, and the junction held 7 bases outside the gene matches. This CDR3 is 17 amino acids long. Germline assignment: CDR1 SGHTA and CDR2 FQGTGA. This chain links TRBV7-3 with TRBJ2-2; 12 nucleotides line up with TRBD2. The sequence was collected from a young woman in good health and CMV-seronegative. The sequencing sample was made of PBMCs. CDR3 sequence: CASSLMPSGGASGELFF. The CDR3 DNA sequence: TGTGCCAGCAGCTTAATGCCTAGCGGGGGGGCAAGCGGGGAGCTGTTTTTT.